This T cell receptor beta chain was profiled in a study of patients and donors after allogeneic stem cell transplantation. This CDR3 region has 15 residues. V was cut by 3 bases and J by 5 bases, with 13 bases left in between. The sample holds a few counts of this clonotype. TCRdb reprocessed the RT-PCR reads with MiXCR, giving one entry per CDR3 protein. The sample holds hundreds of thousands of distinct CDR3 sequences, 16% seen once. The source material was blood, either unsorted or a sorted T cell fraction (not recorded which). The chain combines TRBV12-3 or TRBV12-4 with TRBJ2-2; the D is unclear. This clonotype originated in a human donor who was either an allogeneic HSCT recipient or a stem cell or donor lymphocyte infusion donor (not recorded which). It is not recorded whose cells these are; they may come from a transplant donor. The CDR3 nucleotides are TGTGCCAGCAGTTTGGTTGGAGATGGGACCGGGGAGCTGTTTTTT. Translation: CASSLVGDGTGELFF.